The next 25 T cell receptor beta chains were all read from a single sample in a study of blood T cell repertoires in COVID-19. Produced via immunoSEQ multiplex PCR; TCRdb's table is partial and in-frame only. The table includes about 29,000 clones, 89% detected once. The sample taken for sequencing was peripheral blood. The receptors stem from a human donor in a cohort sampled during active COVID-19.

The V call is TRBV10-3, the J call TRBJ1-6, with 7 bases matching TRBD1. This CDR3 has 15 residues. CDR1 is ENHRY and CDR2 is SYGVKD in the germline V gene. The J segment lost 11 bases and the V segment lost 3 bases, leaving 10 bases of the junction unmatched. CDR3 protein: CAISDHGQVRAPLHF. In nucleotides, the CDR3 is TGTGCCATCAGTGATCACGGACAGGTTAGGGCACCCCTCCACTTT.

This chain joins TRBV19 and TRBJ2-1; 8 bases are a match to TRBD2. V lost 4 bases, J lost 6 bases, and 5 bases stayed unmatched. Germline values: CDR1 LNHDA, CDR2 SQIVND (reference sequence). This CDR3 comprises 14 residues. This CDR3 is CASSTGGASNEQFF. The CDR3 DNA is TGTGCCAGTAGTACGGGGGGGGCTTCCAATGAGCAGTTCTTC.

J is TRBJ1-1 and V is TRBV25-1; tentatively, D is TRBD1 (5 bases). Germline V gene data show CDR1 as MGHDK and CDR2 as SYGVNS. The germline V and J ends were trimmed by 3 bases and 1 base, with 6 bases remaining between them. This CDR3 spans 13 amino acids. The CDR3, as DNA: TGTGCCAGCAGTGATAGGGGGAACACTGAAGCTTTCTTT. This translates into CASSDRGNTEAFF.

This rearrangement joins TRBV10-3 to TRBJ2-7; D is unclear. V was pared by 6 bases and J by 0 bases, with 9 bases between. Per the germline V gene, CDR1 is ENHRY and CDR2 is SYGVKD. CDR3 length equals 13 residues. CDR3 residues: CAIRTTGSYEQYF. DNA of the CDR3: TGTGCCATCAGAACGACGGGCTCCTACGAGCAGTACTTC.

This clone was detected a few times. This sequence joins TRBV18 and TRBJ2-7; 8 bases are shared with TRBD2. The V and J ends lost 3 bases and 6 bases, in that order; junction bases with no gene match: 7. The V gene's germline CDR1 is KGHSH and CDR2 LQKENI. The length of the CDR3 is 14 residues. CDR3 in DNA: TGTGCCAGCTCACCGGGGCGGGGGGCGATCGAGCAGTACTTC. This sequence encodes CASSPGRGAIEQYF.

The CDR3, as DNA: TGTGCCAGCAGGCCCCTGGGGGCTCGCTCTGGAAACACCATATATTTT. Its protein is CASRPLGARSGNTIYF. The V call is TRBV11-2, the J call TRBJ1-3; maybe TRBD1 (6 bases). Between the trimmed V and J ends, which lost 6 bases and 0 bases, there was a span of 15 bases. In germline, CDR1 is SGHAT, CDR2 FQNNGV. The CDR3 sequence is 16 residues long.

The CDR3 region is CASSLPGQGDEQFF. As DNA, the CDR3 is TGTGCCAGCAGCCTTCCGGGACAGGGCGATGAGCAGTTCTTC. The chain couples TRBV5-6 to TRBJ2-1, with TRBD1 identical over 9 bases. Trimming at V came to 4 bases and at J to 8 bases, leaving 7 bases not matched to a gene. Germline V gene lookup returns CDR1 SGHDT and CDR2 YYEEEE. The CDR3 covers 14 residues.

V gene TRBV2 combines with J gene TRBJ1-4; D gene ambiguous. The V gene lost 5 bases and the J gene lost 17 bases, with 15 bases spanning the gap. The CDR3 has 11 amino acids. The germline gives CDR1 SNHLY, CDR2 FYNNEI. The CDR3, as DNA: TGTGCCAGCAGTTACGGATCGGACTGTTTTTTT. This sequence encodes CASSYGSDCFF.

The genes are TRBV6-4 and TRBJ1-1; no clear D. V lost 0 bases and J lost 4, with 9 bases in between. This CDR3 has 14 residues. CDR1 is MRHNA, CDR2 SNTAGT, per germline. The CDR3 is CASSDSSLSTEAFF. The CDR3 DNA reads TGTGCCAGCAGTGACTCGAGTCTTTCCACTGAAGCTTTCTTT.

The chain uses TRBV3-1 (or the pseudogene TRBV3-2) and TRBJ2-7, with D unresolved. CDR1 is LGHDT, CDR2 YNNKEL, per germline (reference sequence). V lost 4 bases to trimming and J lost 6 bases, with 16 bases between them. This CDR3 is 14 amino acids long. In DNA, the CDR3 is TGTGCCAGCAGCCCCGGTATCCGAACGGGCGAGCAGTACTTC. Translated: CASSPGIRTGEQYF.

This clone was observed a single time. V is TRBV4-3 and J is TRBJ2-2; 8 bases agree with TRBD2. V dropped 1 base and J dropped 6; count of bases not matched to a gene: 4. CDR1 LGHNA and CDR2 YSLEER come from the germline V gene. The CDR3 runs to 15 residues. The CDR3 nucleotides are TGCGCCAGCAGCCAAGCGGGGGGGCTGGCCGGGGAGCTGTTTTTT. This translates into CASSQAGGLAGELFF.

J is TRBJ1-3 and V is TRBV7-2; D call uncertain. The CDR3 is made up of 16 amino acids. The germline gives CDR1 SGHTA, CDR2 FQGNSA. Trimming took off 5 bases at V and 0 bases at J, with 14 bases between the two ends. The CDR3 nucleotides are TGTGCCAGCAGCAGAAGCCGACAAACCTCTGGAAACACCATATATTTT. Protein product: CASSRSRQTSGNTIYF.

The chain joins TRBV7-8 to TRBJ2-3; 8 bases agree with TRBD1. This CDR3 has 16 residues. Unmatched junction bases numbered 7, after V lost 5 bases and J lost 0 bases. CDR1 and CDR2 from the germline V gene are SGHVS and FQNEAQ. The chain's CDR3 is CASSEVRGLSTDTQYF. CDR3 coding DNA: TGTGCCAGCAGCGAAGTCAGGGGGCTTAGCACAGATACGCAGTATTTT.

The chain joins TRBV19 to TRBJ2-7; a possible D gene is TRBD1 (6 bases). This CDR3 region has 12 residues. Trimming stripped 5 bases from V and 7 bases from J, with 12 bases between. Germline CDR1 LNHDA, CDR2 SQIVND (reference sequence). This CDR3 reads CASSSGQREQYF. The CDR3 coding sequence is TGTGCCAGTAGTTCTGGACAGCGGGAGCAGTACTTC. Variable domain in full (rest from reference TRBV19 and TRBJ2-7): DGGITQSPKYLFRKEGQNVTLSCEQNLNHDAMYWYRQDPGQGLRLIYYSQIVNDFQKGDIAEGYSVSREKKESFPLTVTSAQKNPTAFYLCASSSGQREQYFGPGTRLTVT.

J is TRBJ2-1 and V is TRBV10-3; D is perhaps TRBD1 (5 bases). CDR1 and CDR2 (germline): ENHRY, SYGVKD. The CDR3 length is 14 residues. V lost 11 bases and J lost 8, with 22 bases in between. CDR3 sequence: CASKGHSDEDEQFF. In DNA, the CDR3 is TGTGCCTCCAAGGGGCATTCGGACGAGGATGAGCAGTTCTTC.

This chain connects TRBV19 to TRBJ1-3; D unclear. This CDR3 contains 13 residues. Germline V lookup: CDR1 LNHDA, CDR2 SQIVND (reference sequence). Trimming pared 7 bases from V and 0 bases from J, leaving 7 bases between. The CDR3 region has the DNA TGTGCCAGTACGGAGCGCTCTGGAAACACCATATATTTT. This sequence encodes CASTERSGNTIYF. The whole variable domain, remainder taken from reference TRBV19 and TRBJ1-3, is DGGITQSPKYLFRKEGQNVTLSCEQNLNHDAMYWYRQDPGQGLRLIYYSQIVNDFQKGDIAEGYSVSREKKESFPLTVTSAQKNPTAFYLCASTERSGNTIYFGEGSWLTVV.

The chain uses TRBV18 and TRBJ2-3, with D possibly being TRBD2 (6 bases). The CDR3 consists of 16 residues. V gave up 0 bases and J gave up 2 bases, with 12 bases separating them. In germline, CDR1 is KGHSH, CDR2 LQKENI. The CDR3 sequence is CASSPPPSAFTDTQYF. For the CDR3, the DNA is TGTGCCAGCTCACCACCCCCTAGCGCATTCACAGATACGCAGTATTTT.

This clone was observed once. The genes are TRBV12-3 or TRBV12-4 and TRBJ1-2; D perhaps matches TRBD1 (5 bases). Trimming left V 1 base short and J 8 bases short, with 8 bases between. CDR3 length: 12 amino acids. The CDR3 coding sequence is TGTGCCAGCAGTTTAGATAGGGGAGGCTACACCTTC. Translated, it gives CASSLDRGGYTF.

The chain uses TRBV11-3 and TRBJ2-7, with 11 positions matching TRBD2. The CDR3 covers 15 residues. Trimming cost V 5 bases and J 2 bases; bases outside gene matches: 5. Germline V gives CDR1 SGHNT, CDR2 YENEEA. The CDR3 spells CASSVLAGGPYEQYF. CDR3 sequence (DNA): TGTGCCAGCAGCGTCCTAGCGGGGGGTCCCTACGAGCAGTACTTC.

The rearrangement joins TRBV18 to TRBJ2-7, with a weak D call TRBD2 (6 bases). Germline loops: CDR1 KGHSH, CDR2 LQKENI. This CDR3 spans 15 amino acids. V shed 4 bases and J shed 10 bases, with 23 bases lying between them. The CDR3 loop reads CASSLEGISSGDQYF. CDR3 nucleotide sequence: TGTGCCAGCTCACTTGAAGGCATCTCATCGGGGGATCAGTACTTC.

V is TRBV11-1 and J is TRBJ2-3; 7 positions match TRBD2. The germline V gene has CDR1 SGHAT and CDR2 FQDESV (reference sequence). This CDR3 spans 13 amino acids. The ends lost 2 bases at V and 4 bases at J; junction bases unmatched: 0. CDR3 protein: CASSLSGADTQYF. The CDR3 DNA reads as TGTGCCAGCAGCTTAAGCGGGGCAGATACGCAGTATTTT. Supplemented by reference TRBV11-1 and TRBJ2-3, the full variable domain reads EAEVAQSPRYKITEKSQAVAFWCDPISGHATLYWYRQILGQGPELLVQFQDESVVDDSQLPKDRFSAERLKGVDSTLKIQPAELGDSAMYLCASSLSGADTQYFGPGTRLTVL.

The J gene is TRBJ1-2, the V gene TRBV18; TRBD1 matches at 8 bases. The V and J ends lost 3 bases and 7 bases, in that order; junction bases with no gene match: 4. The CDR3 covers 13 residues. The germline V gene has CDR1 KGHSH and CDR2 LQKENI. DNA for the CDR3: TGTGCCAGCTCACCGGACAGGGATATTGGCTACACCTTC. Its protein is CASSPDRDIGYTF.

V gene TRBV5-1 combines with J gene TRBJ2-2, with TRBD2 matching 7 bases. This CDR3 contains 12 residues. The trim removed 7 bases at V and 6 bases at J, leaving 3 bases unmatched. From germline, CDR1 is SGHRS and CDR2 YFSETQ. The CDR3 DNA sequence: TGCGCCAGCCGTCGGGGGGCCGGGGAGCTGTTTTTT. Its protein product is CASRRGAGELFF.

The table lists this clone with a few counts. The rearrangement uses TRBV7-2 and TRBJ2-1; 7 bases match TRBD1. This CDR3 is 15 amino acids long. The junction had 7 bases not matched to a gene; V was cut back by 6 bases and J by 2 bases. From germline, CDR1 is SGHTA and CDR2 FQGNSA. CDR3 region: CASSFAGTAYNEQFF. The CDR3 nucleotides read TGTGCCAGCAGTTTCGCCGGGACAGCCTACAATGAGCAGTTCTTC.

The chain combines TRBV4-2 with TRBJ2-7; TRBD2 might be the D (6 bases). V was cut by 2 bases and J by 0 bases, with 11 bases left in between. This CDR3 region has 15 residues. Germline V gives CDR1 LGHNA, CDR2 YNFKEQ. CDR3 region: CASSQPGVSSYEQYF. In DNA form, the CDR3 reads TGTGCCAGCAGCCAACCGGGGGTTAGCTCCTACGAGCAGTACTTC.